A single sample gave rise to the 18 T cell receptor beta chains below, sequenced in a study of blood T cell repertoires in COVID-19 (dated by TCRdb to the early 2020s). The library was prepared using the immunoSEQ multiplex PCR assay. Entries here come from immuneACCESS through TCRdb and include only in-frame sequences with V and J called. Some clones fail to appear in such tables; in the studies checked, an unresolved V gene covers under half of the shortfall, and the cause of the remainder is unknown. The sample records about 24,000 clones, 75% to 90% of which are singletons. The biggest ten clones account for 19% of the sample. Sequencing used peripheral blood. These receptors were obtained from a human donor in a cohort sampled during active COVID-19.

The rearrangement joins TRBV6-5 to TRBJ2-7, with TRBD1 as a possible D gene (7 bases). The CDR3 has 13 amino acids. Trimming removed 6 bases from V and 2 bases from J, with 11 bases in between. The V gene's germline CDR1 is MNHEY and CDR2 SVGAGI. The CDR3 region has the DNA TGTGCCAGCAGGGGCGGGACAGCCTACGAGCAGTACTTC. This encodes CASRGGTAYEQYF.

The chain recombines TRBV4-1 with TRBJ2-1; D remains ambiguous. The CDR3 consists of 14 residues. Germline loops: CDR1 MGHRA, CDR2 YSYEKL. Trimming took off 0 bases at V and 4 bases at J, with 7 bases between the two ends. CDR3 residues: CASSQEGVYNEQFF. CDR3 in DNA: TGCGCCAGCAGCCAAGAAGGAGTTTACAATGAGCAGTTCTTC.

The chain carries TRBV19 and TRBJ1-4, with D perhaps matching TRBD1 (6 bases). The ends were cut back, 5 bases at V and 5 bases at J, with 18 bases in the middle. This CDR3 has 16 residues. Germline V gene sequence: CDR1 LNHDA, CDR2 SQIVND (reference sequence). The CDR3 DNA sequence: TGTGCCAGTAGTCTGAGCTACAGGGATCGGAATGAAAAACTGTTTTTT. Its protein is CASSLSYRDRNEKLFF.

The chain combines TRBV6-5 with TRBJ2-5, with 11 nucleotides matching TRBD2. V lost 6 bases to trimming and J lost 3 bases; unmatched junction nucleotides: 3. The length of the CDR3 is 14 residues. Germline V gene sequence: CDR1 MNHEY, CDR2 SVGAGI. The CDR3, as DNA: TGTGCCAGCAGGAGGGGACTAGCGGAAGAGACCCAGTACTTC. Translating gives CASRRGLAEETQYF.

As DNA, the CDR3 is TGTGCCAGCAGTGGATTGGGCGTGCAGCTCTCTCTGGGAGCTTTCTTT. It specifies CASSGLGVQLSLGAFF. The chain employs TRBV2 and TRBJ1-1; D unclear. The CDR3 has 16 amino acids. Between the trimmed V and J ends, which lost 4 bases and 10 bases, there was a span of 25 bases. CDR1 is SNHLY and CDR2 is FYNNEI in the germline V gene. The entire variable domain, with the rest obtained from reference TRBV2 and TRBJ1-1, is as follows: EPEVTQTPSHQVTQMGQEVILRCVPISNHLYFYWYRQILGQKVEFLVSFYNNEISEKSEIFDDQFSVERPDGSNFTLKIRSTKLEDSAMYFCASSGLGVQLSLGAFFGQGTRLTVV.

The V call is TRBV5-4, the J call TRBJ2-5, with 8 positions matching TRBD2. CDR3 length equals 15 residues. J was trimmed by 5 bases and V by 6 bases; bases with no gene match: 12. Germline CDR1 is SGHNT and CDR2 is YYREEE (reference sequence). Here the CDR3 reads CASTPRGGEGETQYF. CDR3 in DNA: TGTGCCAGCACCCCCCGGGGGGGCGAGGGGGAGACCCAGTACTTC.

The chain employs TRBV5-4 and TRBJ2-7; the D gene is possibly TRBD2 (5 bases). CDR1 is SGHNT, CDR2 YYREEE, per germline (reference sequence). The CDR3 length is 15 residues. Trimming pared 1 base from V and 0 bases from J, leaving 11 bases between. Here the CDR3 DNA reads TGTGCCAGCAGCTTGTCGGCAGGAGGCTCCTACGAGCAGTACTTC. Amino acid sequence: CASSLSAGGSYEQYF.

This chain joins TRBV6-6 and TRBJ2-4, with TRBD1 matching 8 bases. V dropped 5 bases and J dropped 6; count of bases not matched to a gene: 12. The CDR3 has 16 amino acids. CDR1 and CDR2 (germline): MNHNY, SVGAGI (reference sequence). The CDR3 region has the DNA TGTGCCAGCAGTCTACTTGGACAGGGCAGTCTAAACATTCAGTACTTC. This gives the protein CASSLLGQGSLNIQYF.

The chain uses TRBV6-5 and TRBJ1-1; D is unclear. The CDR3 runs to 13 residues. Looked up from germline, CDR1 is MNHEY and CDR2 is SVGAGI. With 5 bases removed from V and 2 bases from J, the gap between germline ends came to 9 bases. The CDR3 region is CASSPHKNTEAFF. The CDR3 nucleotides are TGTGCCAGCAGTCCCCACAAAAACACTGAAGCTTTCTTT.

This chain links TRBV5-1 with TRBJ1-4; 7 bases align to TRBD1. The CDR3 has 14 residues. J gave up 4 bases and V 4 bases, and 4 bases lay outside the gene matches. Germline assignment: CDR1 SGHRS and CDR2 YFSETQ. CDR3 protein: CASSQGDYNEKLFF. The CDR3 DNA reads TGCGCCAGCAGCCAGGGGGATTATAATGAAAAACTGTTTTTT.

V is TRBV5-6 and J is TRBJ1-5, with D perhaps matching TRBD1 (6 bases). This CDR3 is built from 16 residues. Trimming shortened V by 4 bases and J by 6 bases, and 20 bases separated the two germline ends. The germline gives CDR1 SGHDT, CDR2 YYEEEE. The CDR3 coding sequence is TGTGCCAGCAGCAAGTCCAGGCAGGGGAACGCTCAGCCCCAGCATTTT. It is translated as CASSKSRQGNAQPQHF.

The rearrangement links TRBV11-1 to TRBJ2-1; TRBD2 is a possible D gene (7 bases). The V gene lost 5 bases and the J gene lost 7 bases, with 21 bases spanning the gap. CDR1 and CDR2 (germline): SGHAT, FQDESV (reference sequence). The CDR3 runs 16 residues. The CDR3 reads CASSPWGGRFLNEQFF. In nucleotides, the CDR3 is TGTGCCAGCAGCCCCTGGGGGGGGCGCTTCTTGAATGAGCAGTTCTTC.

This chain joins TRBV10-1 and TRBJ2-5, with 10 bases fitting TRBD2. This CDR3 contains 21 residues. Losses at the gene ends were 3 bases for V and 3 bases for J; bases not matched to a gene: 22. Germline V gene lookup returns CDR1 WNHNN and CDR2 SYGVQD (reference sequence). The DNA of the CDR3 is TGCGCCAGCAGTGACGGGGAAGCTAGACCGGGACTAGCGCCGGCGGAAGAGACCCAGTACTTC. This translates into CASSDGEARPGLAPAEETQYF.

CDR3 nucleotides: TGTGCCAGCAGTGTACAACCACAGGGTCCCTACGAGCAGTACTTC. It codes for CASSVQPQGPYEQYF. This chain connects TRBV28 to TRBJ2-7; weak D call: TRBD1 (6 bases). V dropped 5 bases and J dropped 2 bases, with 16 bases sitting between them. CDR1 is MDHEN and CDR2 is SYDVKM in the germline V gene. This CDR3 contains 15 residues.

This chain connects TRBV6-2 or TRBV6-3 to TRBJ2-7; 13 nucleotides agree with TRBD2. Germline trimming cut 0 bases from V and 3 bases from J; bases unmatched to any gene: 5. The CDR3 loop spans 17 amino acids. CDR1 MNHEY and CDR2 SVGEGT come from the germline V gene. CDR3 region: CASSYSFRTSGGYEQYF. Here the CDR3 DNA reads TGTGCCAGCAGTTACTCGTTCCGGACTAGCGGGGGCTACGAGCAGTACTTC.

The J gene is TRBJ2-7, the V gene TRBV15, with TRBD2 identical over 7 bases. The ends lost 1 base at V and 2 bases at J; junction bases unmatched: 5. This CDR3 comprises 15 residues. The germline CDR1 and CDR2 sequences are LNHNV and YYDKDF (reference sequence). The CDR3 loop reads CATSRGAGRTYEQYF. CDR3 nucleotide sequence: TGTGCCACCAGCAGAGGAGCGGGACGCACCTACGAGCAGTACTTC.

This clone was found once. The gene calls are TRBV5-4 and TRBJ1-6; 9 bases map to TRBD1. Losses at the gene ends were 4 bases for V and 10 bases for J; bases not matched to a gene: 9. The CDR3 totals 15 residues. Germline V gene sequence: CDR1 SGHNT, CDR2 YYREEE (reference sequence). The CDR3 protein is CASSPGQGRWSPLHF. CDR3 DNA sequence: TGTGCCAGCAGCCCAGGACAGGGGCGGTGGTCACCCCTCCACTTT.

The chain is built from TRBV2 and TRBJ2-6; D ambiguous. Germline lookup yields CDR1 SNHLY and CDR2 FYNNEI. The CDR3 consists of 12 residues. With 8 bases removed from V and 2 bases from J, the gap between germline ends came to 4 bases. For the CDR3, the DNA is TGTGCCAGCCAGGCTGGGGCCAACGTCCTGACTTTC. The encoded protein is CASQAGANVLTF.